Listed below are T cell receptor beta chains from one sample, sequenced in a study of T cell responses to AZD1222 COVID-19 vaccine. The repertoire was sequenced with immunoSEQ multiplex PCR; TCRdb's copy has only in-frame clones and lacks some. Among around 90,000 clones listed, about 93% were seen once. Sample: peripheral blood, taken on day 0 of MenACWY control vaccination. These receptor sequences come from an adult in good health. The CDR3 runs from the conserved cysteine through the conserved F or W. The order of the fields is CDR3 DNA, CDR3 protein, D gene, clone size, J gene, V gene. A D gene is named only where the DNA matches it firmly. The size field is filled for only some rows; it gives once, few, many or a size class.

CDR3 DNA: TGTGCCAGCAGTTCCTACAGGGGCGATACGCAGTATTTT
CDR3 protein: CASSSYRGDTQYF
D gene: TRBD1
clone size: .
J gene: TRBJ2-3
V gene: TRBV27

CDR3 DNA: TGTGCCAGCAGTTTAGTGGGGGGCGTGAAAGCTTTCTTT
CDR3 protein: CASSLVGGVKAFF
D gene: .
clone size: .
J gene: TRBJ1-1
V gene: TRBV12-3/TRBV12-4

CDR3 DNA: TGTGCCAGCAGTGAAGTTGGGGGGTATAATTCACCCCTCCACTTT
CDR3 protein: CASSEVGGYNSPLHF
D gene: .
clone size: .
J gene: TRBJ1-6
V gene: TRBV2

CDR3 DNA: TGTGCCAGCAGCCAAGTGACAGCGGGGGGCCCCACAGATACGCAGTATTTT
CDR3 protein: CASSQVTAGGPTDTQYF
D gene: TRBD2
clone size: .
J gene: TRBJ2-3
V gene: TRBV4-2

CDR3 DNA: TGTGCCAGTAGTATTTCTGGGCAGGCCAATTCACCCCTCCACTTT
CDR3 protein: CASSISGQANSPLHF
D gene: .
clone size: .
J gene: TRBJ1-6
V gene: TRBV19

CDR3 DNA: TGTGCCAGCAGCTTAGCCGGGACGGACACAGATACGCAGTATTTT
CDR3 protein: CASSLAGTDTDTQYF
D gene: .
clone size: once
J gene: TRBJ2-3
V gene: TRBV7-8

CDR3 DNA: TGTGCCAGCAGCTTAGGAGTGGGCAAGAGCTCCTACAATGAGCAGTTCTTC
CDR3 protein: CASSLGVGKSSYNEQFF
D gene: .
clone size: .
J gene: TRBJ2-1
V gene: TRBV7-9

CDR3 DNA: TGTGCCAGCAGCTTACCGGGGGGCGCAGAGACCCAGTACTTC
CDR3 protein: CASSLPGGAETQYF
D gene: .
clone size: .
J gene: TRBJ2-5
V gene: TRBV7-2

CDR3 DNA: TGTGCCACTAAACCGGGGGTACTCACAGATACGCAGTATTTT
CDR3 protein: CATKPGVLTDTQYF
D gene: .
clone size: .
J gene: TRBJ2-3
V gene: TRBV15

CDR3 DNA: TGTGCCAGCAGCTTAGCCGCGAGCGGGGGCGCAGATACGCAGTATTTT
CDR3 protein: CASSLAASGGADTQYF
D gene: TRBD2
clone size: .
J gene: TRBJ2-3
V gene: TRBV7-9

CDR3 DNA: TGCGCCAGCAGCAGGGGACAAGGGACTGAAGCTTTCTTT
CDR3 protein: CASSRGQGTEAFF
D gene: .
clone size: .
J gene: TRBJ1-1
V gene: TRBV5-1

CDR3 DNA: TGTGCCAGCAGCTTATCGGGCGGGGGGTCGAGCGAGCAGTACTTC
CDR3 protein: CASSLSGGGSSEQYF
D gene: TRBD2
clone size: .
J gene: TRBJ2-7
V gene: TRBV11-3

CDR3 DNA: TGCGCCAGCAGCGGAGGGACTAGCGGGAGAAATGAGCAGTTCTTC
CDR3 protein: CASSGGTSGRNEQFF
D gene: TRBD2
clone size: once
J gene: TRBJ2-1
V gene: TRBV5-1

CDR3 DNA: TGTGCTAGCCCGAGGCCCTATTCCACAGATACGCAGTATTTT
CDR3 protein: CASPRPYSTDTQYF
D gene: .
clone size: .
J gene: TRBJ2-3
V gene: TRBV7-7

CDR3 DNA: TGTGCCAGCAGTCCCCAGGCAGTCGGCAGGGGGCTCGGGGGCTACACCTTC
CDR3 protein: CASSPQAVGRGLGGYTF
D gene: TRBD1
clone size: .
J gene: TRBJ1-2
V gene: TRBV28

CDR3 DNA: TGTGCCAGCACTGGTGGGGAGGCTGGGGCCAACGTCCTGACTTTC
CDR3 protein: CASTGGEAGANVLTF
D gene: .
clone size: .
J gene: TRBJ2-6
V gene: TRBV6-5

CDR3 DNA: TGTGCCAGCAGGCTTAGGGGTCGCGGGACTAGCGGGGGGGAGAGTTTGAATGAGCAGTTCTTC
CDR3 protein: CASRLRGRGTSGGESLNEQFF
D gene: TRBD2
clone size: .
J gene: TRBJ2-1
V gene: TRBV27

CDR3 DNA: TGTGCCAGCAGCCAAGGTTCCGCAGTGCTTCAGTACTTC
CDR3 protein: CASSQGSAVLQYF
D gene: .
clone size: .
J gene: TRBJ2-5
V gene: TRBV3-1/TRBV3-2

CDR3 DNA: TGTGCCAGTAGCCGACCACAGGGGGGAATTGGAAACACCATATATTTT
CDR3 protein: CASSRPQGGIGNTIYF
D gene: TRBD1
clone size: .
J gene: TRBJ1-3
V gene: TRBV19

CDR3 DNA: TGTGCCAGCAGCTTGGATACAGGTCATACTCCTAACTATGGCTACACCTTC
CDR3 protein: CASSLDTGHTPNYGYTF
D gene: .
clone size: .
J gene: TRBJ1-2
V gene: TRBV5-6

CDR3 DNA: TGTGCCAGCAGTTATGGGGGAGTTACCGGGGAGCTGTTTTTT
CDR3 protein: CASSYGGVTGELFF
D gene: .
clone size: .
J gene: TRBJ2-2
V gene: TRBV6-5

CDR3 DNA: TGTGCTAGTGGTAGCGAGGGATACGGGGAGCTGTTTTTT
CDR3 protein: CASGSEGYGELFF
D gene: .
clone size: .
J gene: TRBJ2-2
V gene: TRBV12-5

CDR3 DNA: TGTGCCAGCAGTTCCCGGGAGGGCGAGACCCAGTACTTC
CDR3 protein: CASSSREGETQYF
D gene: TRBD2
clone size: .
J gene: TRBJ2-5
V gene: TRBV6-6

CDR3 DNA: TGTGCCAGCAGCGTAGACGTTGTTTCGGTGTACGAGCAGTACTTC
CDR3 protein: CASSVDVVSVYEQYF
D gene: .
clone size: .
J gene: TRBJ2-7
V gene: TRBV9

CDR3 DNA: TGTGCCGGCGGGACTCCTAGCACAGATACGCAGTATTTT
CDR3 protein: CAGGTPSTDTQYF
D gene: .
clone size: .
J gene: TRBJ2-3
V gene: TRBV21-1

CDR3 DNA: TGCGCCAGCAGCCAAGAACAGGGGGCGAACACCGGGGAGCTGTTTTTT
CDR3 protein: CASSQEQGANTGELFF
D gene: TRBD1
clone size: .
J gene: TRBJ2-2
V gene: TRBV4-1

CDR3 DNA: TGTGCCAGCAGCTTAGCAGACAGGGGTGGTTATGGCTACACCTTC
CDR3 protein: CASSLADRGGYGYTF
D gene: TRBD1
clone size: .
J gene: TRBJ1-2
V gene: TRBV7-9

CDR3 DNA: TGTGCCAGCAGCCCCCCAGGGGGGAGTGATTCACCCCTCCACTTT
CDR3 protein: CASSPPGGSDSPLHF
D gene: TRBD1
clone size: once
J gene: TRBJ1-6
V gene: TRBV3-1/TRBV3-2

CDR3 DNA: TGTGCCAGCAGCCCGCTCGCAGAAACCTACGAGCAGTACTTC
CDR3 protein: CASSPLAETYEQYF
D gene: .
clone size: .
J gene: TRBJ2-7
V gene: TRBV11-2

CDR3 DNA: TGTGCCAGTAGTATCCCCGGACAGGGGGCGATCGGGGAGCTGTTTTTT
CDR3 protein: CASSIPGQGAIGELFF
D gene: TRBD1
clone size: .
J gene: TRBJ2-2
V gene: TRBV19

CDR3 DNA: TGCGCCAGCAGCAGAGGACAGGGAGGAAACATTCAGTACTTC
CDR3 protein: CASSRGQGGNIQYF
D gene: TRBD1
clone size: once
J gene: TRBJ2-4
V gene: TRBV5-1

CDR3 DNA: TGTGCCAGCAGTTCCCCCCGGGGCCAAGAGACCCAGTACTTC
CDR3 protein: CASSSPRGQETQYF
D gene: .
clone size: .
J gene: TRBJ2-5
V gene: TRBV6-2/TRBV6-3

CDR3 DNA: TGTGCCAGCAGCCGAGGGCAGGGGGCCTTGAACACTGAAGCTTTCTTT
CDR3 protein: CASSRGQGALNTEAFF
D gene: TRBD1
clone size: .
J gene: TRBJ1-1
V gene: TRBV6-2/TRBV6-3

CDR3 DNA: TGTGCCAGTAAACAGGACCCGCTCGTCGAAAAACTGTTTTTT
CDR3 protein: CASKQDPLVEKLFF
D gene: .
clone size: .
J gene: TRBJ1-4
V gene: TRBV19

CDR3 DNA: TGCGCCAGCAGCGGGACTAGCGGTTGGGTGTACAATGAGCAGTTCTTC
CDR3 protein: CASSGTSGWVYNEQFF
D gene: TRBD2
clone size: .
J gene: TRBJ2-1
V gene: TRBV5-1

CDR3 DNA: TGTGCCAGCAGCCCTGCACTAGCGGGGGGCCCCGGCCCTTATTTT
CDR3 protein: CASSPALAGGPGPYF
D gene: TRBD2
clone size: .
J gene: TRBJ2-3
V gene: TRBV28

CDR3 DNA: TGTGCCAGCAGCCGCCAAAATGAGCAGTTCTTC
CDR3 protein: CASSRQNEQFF
D gene: .
clone size: .
J gene: TRBJ2-1
V gene: TRBV5-6

CDR3 DNA: TGCGCCAGCAGTGACCCTACTAGCAGATACGGGGAGCTGTTTTTT
CDR3 protein: CASSDPTSRYGELFF
D gene: .
clone size: .
J gene: TRBJ2-2
V gene: TRBV10-2

CDR3 DNA: TGTGCCAGCCGCCCGCGCTATAATTCACCCCTCCACTTT
CDR3 protein: CASRPRYNSPLHF
D gene: .
clone size: .
J gene: TRBJ1-6
V gene: TRBV28

CDR3 DNA: TGTGCCAGCAGCCTATTAGGTCGGGAAGGGACTGGGGGAGCTCACTACAATGAGCAGTTCTTC
CDR3 protein: CASSLLGREGTGGAHYNEQFF
D gene: .
clone size: .
J gene: TRBJ2-1
V gene: TRBV6-6

CDR3 DNA: TGTGCCAGCTCACCACCCGGGGGCGACTATGGCTACACCTTC
CDR3 protein: CASSPPGGDYGYTF
D gene: .
clone size: .
J gene: TRBJ1-2
V gene: TRBV18

CDR3 DNA: TGCGCCAGCAGGGGTAATGAGCGTACCTACGAGCAGTACTTC
CDR3 protein: CASRGNERTYEQYF
D gene: .
clone size: .
J gene: TRBJ2-7
V gene: TRBV23-1

CDR3 DNA: TGTGCCAGTAGTCAGTTACTACATGAAAAACTGTTTTTT
CDR3 protein: CASSQLLHEKLFF
D gene: .
clone size: .
J gene: TRBJ1-4
V gene: TRBV19

CDR3 DNA: TGTGCCAGCAGCCAAACGTGGACAGGGCGCAATGAGCAGTTCTTC
CDR3 protein: CASSQTWTGRNEQFF
D gene: TRBD1
clone size: .
J gene: TRBJ2-1
V gene: TRBV28

CDR3 DNA: TGTGCCAGCAGTGTTTGGCAGGGGGTTGATAATTCACCCCTCCACTTT
CDR3 protein: CASSVWQGVDNSPLHF
D gene: TRBD1
clone size: .
J gene: TRBJ1-6
V gene: TRBV2

CDR3 DNA: TGCGCCAGCAGCCTCGGGACTAACGGGTACAATGAGCAGTTCTTC
CDR3 protein: CASSLGTNGYNEQFF
D gene: TRBD2
clone size: .
J gene: TRBJ2-1
V gene: TRBV5-1

CDR3 DNA: TGTGCCAGCAGTCCGGCAGGGACCGGGGAGCTGTTTTTT
CDR3 protein: CASSPAGTGELFF
D gene: .
clone size: .
J gene: TRBJ2-2
V gene: TRBV7-9